These 5 T cell receptor beta chains share one sample of origin, sequenced in a study of blood T cells in healthy people across ages. PCR was performed a second time for about 7 to 12 cycles using a sample-barcoded 5' primer and a J-beta primer mix. TCRdb reprocessed the 5' RACE reads with MiXCR, giving one entry per CDR3 protein. The sample yields some 640,000 distinct CDR3 sequences, 45% to 50% seen once. Sequenced: blood. The receptor set was obtained from a woman aged 55-75 years in good health.

The table lists this clonotype with a count of one. This chain connects TRBV20-1 to TRBJ2-3; D assignment may be TRBD1 or TRBD2 (6 bases each). Germline-derived CDR1 and CDR2 are DFQATT and SNEGSKA (reference sequence). V was trimmed by 4 bases and J by 5 bases, leaving 13 bases between them. The CDR3 sequence is 13 residues long. The CDR3 here is CSATRRDIDTQYF. The CDR3 DNA follows: TGCAGTGCTACCCGGCGGGACATAGATACGCAGTATTTT.

The rearrangement uses TRBV20-1 and TRBJ2-1; 14 nucleotides line up with TRBD2. J gave up 8 bases and V 3 bases, and 6 bases lay outside the gene matches. The CDR3 has 15 residues. Germline CDR1 and CDR2: DFQATT and SNEGSKA (reference sequence). The CDR3 region has the DNA TGCAGTGCTAGCCGACTAGCGGGAGGGTCTCATGAGCAGTTCTTC. Protein sequence: CSASRLAGGSHEQFF.

The CDR3 coding sequence is TGTGCCAGCAGTTACTCGACCAGGGCCTGGGGCTACACCTTC. It encodes CASSYSTRAWGYTF. The V and J genes are TRBV6-6 and TRBJ1-2; a possible D gene is TRBD1 (5 bases). CDR1 is MNHNY, CDR2 SVGAGI, per germline (reference sequence). Deletions cut 0 bases from V and 8 bases from J, with 13 bases between. CDR3 length: 14 residues.

Of note for this clonotype: Relative to the germline gene, one junction end is altered; a read error may explain this. The V and J genes are TRBV5-1 and TRBJ1-1; 7 nucleotides align to TRBD1. The CDR3 has 15 residues. CDR1 SGHRS and CDR2 YFSETQ come from the germline V gene. CDR3 in DNA: TGCGCCGGCAGCCGGAGGGACAGATCGAACACTGAAGCTTTCTTT. It specifies CAGSRRDRSNTEAFF. Full variable domain (remainder filled in from reference TRBV5-1 and TRBJ1-1): KAGVTQTPRYLIKTRGQQVTLSCSPISGHRSVSWYQQTPGQGLQFLFEYFSETQRNKGNFPGRFSGRQFSNSRSEMNVSTLELGDSALYLCAGSRRDRSNTEAFFGQGTRLTVV.

This clonotype was detected ten times or more. CDR3 sequence: CATSRKGLVSNEQFF. CDR3 in DNA: TGTGCCACCAGCAGAAAGGGACTAGTCTCCAATGAGCAGTTCTTC. V gene TRBV15 combines with J gene TRBJ2-1; 8 bases are shared with TRBD2. This CDR3 contains 15 residues. Germline CDR1 LNHNV, CDR2 YYDKDF (reference sequence). The trim removed 2 bases at V and 6 bases at J, leaving 6 bases unmatched. The full variable domain, in which reference TRBV15 and TRBJ2-1 provide the parts outside the CDR3, is DAMVIQNPRYQVTQFGKPVTLSCSQTLNHNVMYWYQQKSSQAPKLLFHYYDKDFNNEADTPDNFQSRRPNTSFCFLDIRSPGLGDTAMYLCATSRKGLVSNEQFFGPGTRLTVL.